One sample yielded the 24 T cell receptor beta chains listed below, sequenced in a study of CDR3 diversity in severe acne. One entry per CDR3 protein results from TCRdb running MiXCR on the PCR reads. The sample holds about 90,000 distinct CDR3 sequences, about 52% seen once. Sequencing was done on a sample of blood. The receptors here all came from a male donor in good health, serving as a control.

This sequence joins TRBV5-1 and TRBJ2-3; TRBD1 might be the D (6 bases). The CDR3 loop spans 16 amino acids. Trimming shortened V by 0 bases and J by 3 bases, and 14 bases separated the two germline ends. Germline CDR1 is SGHRS and CDR2 is YFSETQ. CDR3 protein: CASSLDGQGRTDTQYF. In DNA, the CDR3 is TGCGCCAGCAGCTTGGATGGGCAGGGGCGGACAGATACGCAGTATTTT.

This chain links TRBV2 with TRBJ1-6, with 7 bases aligning to TRBD1. V lost 6 bases, J lost 6 bases, and 5 bases stayed unmatched. The CDR3 loop spans 14 amino acids. Germline lookup yields CDR1 SNHLY and CDR2 FYNNEI. For the CDR3, the DNA is TGTGCCAGCAGACGGACAGGCGGTAATTCACCCCTCCACTTT. This translates into CASRRTGGNSPLHF. Full variable domain (outside the CDR3, taken from reference TRBV2 and TRBJ1-6): EPEVTQTPSHQVTQMGQEVILRCVPISNHLYFYWYRQILGQKVEFLVSFYNNEISEKSEIFDDQFSVERPDGSNFTLKIRSTKLEDSAMYFCASRRTGGNSPLHFGNGTRLTVT.

This clonotype was counted only a few times. The chain employs TRBV6-5 and TRBJ1-2, with 7 nucleotides matching TRBD1. Looked up from germline, CDR1 is MNHEY and CDR2 is SVGAGI. CDR3 length: 15 amino acids. After removal of 2 bases from V and 6 bases from J, the junction contained 9 bases not matched to a gene. This CDR3 is CASSYGRGTTNGYTF. CDR3 nucleotide sequence: TGTGCCAGCAGTTACGGCAGGGGGACAACTAATGGCTACACCTTC.

V and J are TRBV29-1 and TRBJ2-6, with D hard to call. The CDR3 is made up of 15 amino acids. V gave up 0 bases and J gave up 0 bases, with 6 bases separating them. CDR1 SQVTM and CDR2 ANQGSEA come from the germline V gene. The CDR3: CSVEDRVSGANVLTF. The CDR3 bases are TGCAGCGTTGAAGATCGGGTCTCTGGGGCCAACGTCCTGACTTTC.

This clonotype was picked up many times. This chain uses TRBV18 with TRBJ1-4, with D possibly matching TRBD1 (6 bases). The CDR3 runs 15 residues. Germline values: CDR1 KGHSH, CDR2 LQKENI. V lost 0 bases, J lost 2 bases, and 7 bases lay in between. CDR3 in amino acids: CASSPPGGTNEKLFF. The DNA of the CDR3 is TGTGCCAGCTCACCACCGGGGGGCACTAATGAAAAACTGTTTTTT.

This clonotype has just one count. One junction end does not reproduce the germline sequence, and a read error may be involved. The rearrangement links TRBV11-1 to TRBJ1-1; D is perhaps TRBD1 (5 bases). The CDR3 length is 16 residues. Germline V gives CDR1 SGHAT, CDR2 FQDESV (reference sequence). In nucleotides, the CDR3 is TGTGTCAGCAGCGTGGTTTCAGGGTCGATGAACACTGAAGCTTTCTTT. Encoded protein: CVSSVVSGSMNTEAFF.

Concerning this clonotype: An end of the junction differs from the germline gene, which may be a read error. This chain uses TRBV20-1 with TRBJ2-2; maybe TRBD2 (5 bases). Germline CDR1 and CDR2: DFQATT and SNEGSKA (reference sequence). This CDR3 region has 14 residues. The DNA for the CDR3 is TGCAGTGCTGGAGGCCAGCCTGATACCGGGGAGCTGTCCTTT. It specifies CSAGGQPDTGELSF.

The chain employs TRBV6-5 and TRBJ2-1, with 16 positions matching TRBD2. Germline lookup yields CDR1 MNHEY and CDR2 SVGAGI. The CDR3 sequence is 19 residues long. Trimming cost V 2 bases and J 7 bases; bases outside gene matches: 11. CDR3 sequence reads: CASSYGVGLAGGRLNEQFF. The CDR3 nucleotides read TGTGCCAGCAGTTACGGGGTGGGACTAGCGGGGGGGCGTTTGAATGAGCAGTTCTTC.

The V gene is TRBV5-1, the J gene TRBJ1-2; 7 bases match TRBD1. V gave up 4 bases and J gave up 8 bases; unmatched junction bases: 20. The CDR3 spans 17 residues. Per the germline V gene, CDR1 is SGHRS and CDR2 is YFSETQ. The CDR3 spells CASSREGTRDRAGGYTF. The CDR3 DNA reads as TGCGCCAGCAGCCGGGAGGGGACACGCGACAGGGCGGGAGGCTACACCTTC.

This clonotype came up many times. The chain recombines TRBV2 with TRBJ2-5; D remains unclear. Germline V gene sequence: CDR1 SNHLY, CDR2 FYNNEI. This CDR3 comprises 10 residues. V was clipped by 6 bases and J by 4 bases, with 3 bases between them. CDR3 sequence (DNA): TGTGCCAGCAGGGGAGAGACCCAGTACTTC. Its protein is CASRGETQYF.

A word on this clonotype: The CDR3 ends on some other residue instead of the conserved phenylalanine or tryptophan, so this is likely a read error. The limits of the CDR3 on the DNA are not certain, so only TCRdb's listed CDR3 is given. This sequence joins TRBV7-3 and TRBJ2-1; the DNA was not used to check the table's D call, TRBD2. Germline CDR1 reads SGHTA; CDR2 reads FQGTGA. The CDR3 sequence runs 15 residues, both termini included. CDR3 amino acids: CASSLTTRGPTMSSC.

This clonotype was seen only once. The chain joins TRBV20-1 to TRBJ2-3, with 13 positions matching TRBD2. Looked up from germline, CDR1 is DFQATT and CDR2 is SNEGSKA (reference sequence). J gave up 4 bases and V 3 bases, and 13 bases lay outside the gene matches. The CDR3 totals 18 residues. CDR3 in DNA: TGCAGTGCTAGCTTAGGACTAGCGGGGGCCCCCACCTCAGATACGCAGTATTTT. Its protein is CSASLGLAGAPTSDTQYF.

Points on this clonotype: At one end, the junction sequence differs from germline, possibly due to a read error. The rearrangement joins TRBV7-2 to TRBJ1-3; unclear D gene. The CDR3 is made up of 14 amino acids. Germline-derived CDR1 and CDR2 are SGHTA and FQGNSA. The CDR3: CASSAHSSGNTMYF. The CDR3 DNA reads as TGTGCCAGCAGCGCACACAGCTCTGGAAACACCATGTATTTT.

V is TRBV3-1 and J is TRBJ1-2; no reliable D call. The V gene lost 1 base and the J gene lost 4 bases, with 13 bases spanning the gap. The CDR3 extends over 15 amino acids. CDR1 is LGHDT, CDR2 YNNKEL, per germline (reference sequence). This CDR3 reads CASSQVDFFGYGYTF. The CDR3 bases are TGTGCCAGCAGCCAAGTGGACTTTTTTGGCTATGGCTACACCTTC. Using reference TRBV3-1 and TRBJ1-2 for the parts outside the CDR3, the full variable domain is DTAVSQTPKYLVTQMGNDKSIKCEQNLGHDTMYWYKQDSKKFLKIMFSYNNKELIINETVPNRFSPKSPDKAHLNLHINSLELGDSAVYFCASSQVDFFGYGYTFGSGTRLTVV.

This clonotype has only one observation. The rearrangement links TRBV2 to TRBJ1-2; D uncertain. CDR3 size: 16 residues. V lost 6 bases and J lost 2, with 19 bases in between. Per germline, CDR1 SNHLY and CDR2 FYNNEI. The CDR3 is CASRVKGGISNYGYTF. The CDR3 region has the DNA TGTGCCAGCAGAGTTAAGGGTGGCATCTCGAACTATGGCTACACCTTC. Together with reference TRBV2 and TRBJ1-2, the CDR3 gives the full variable domain: EPEVTQTPSHQVTQMGQEVILRCVPISNHLYFYWYRQILGQKVEFLVSFYNNEISEKSEIFDDQFSVERPDGSNFTLKIRSTKLEDSAMYFCASRVKGGISNYGYTFGSGTRLTVV.

This clonotype was counted at least ten times. The chain employs TRBV5-8 and TRBJ2-1; the D call may be TRBD1 or TRBD2 (6 bases each). In germline, CDR1 is SGHTS, CDR2 YDEGEE. Trimming cost V 0 bases and J 9 bases, with 7 bases left between them. The CDR3 contains 12 residues. The CDR3 sequence: CASSLEGGEQFF. The DNA of the CDR3 is TGTGCCAGCAGCTTGGAGGGGGGTGAGCAGTTCTTC.

The V gene is TRBV11-2, the J gene TRBJ2-7; TRBD1 matches at 7 bases. The germline gives CDR1 SGHAT, CDR2 FQNNGV. This CDR3 is built from 14 residues. The J segment lost 5 bases and the V segment lost 5 bases, leaving 9 bases of the junction unmatched. The CDR3 protein is CASSRVYRGHEQYF. In DNA form, the CDR3 reads TGTGCCAGCAGCCGCGTCTACAGGGGACACGAGCAGTACTTC. Filled out from reference TRBV11-2 and TRBJ2-7, the complete variable domain reads EAGVAQSPRYKIIEKRQSVAFWCNPISGHATLYWYQQILGQGPKLLIQFQNNGVVDDSQLPKDRFSAERLKGVDSTLKIQPAKLEDSAVYLCASSRVYRGHEQYFGPGTRLTVT.

This chain uses TRBV6-5 with TRBJ1-6; the match to TRBD1 covers 7 bases. CDR1 and CDR2 from the germline V gene are MNHEY and SVGAGI. V trimming: 10 bases; J trimming: 10 bases; junction bases outside the gene matches: 13. The CDR3 consists of 14 residues. The CDR3, as DNA: TGTGCCACCATGTCGACAGGGTTGTTCTCACCCCTCCACTTT. As protein: CATMSTGLFSPLHF.

This clonotype was observed a few times. The genes are TRBV6-8 and TRBJ1-5; D is unresolved. Germline CDR1 and CDR2: MNHGY and SAAAGT. The CDR3 sequence is 8 residues long. The CDR3 sequence is CSNQPQHF. As DNA, the CDR3 is TGTAGCAATCAGCCCCAGCATTTT.

This clonotype was seen ten or more times. The chain has TRBV7-8 and TRBJ2-1; D may be TRBD1 or TRBD2 (5 bases each). CDR1 and CDR2 (germline): SGHVS, FQNEAQ. Trimming cost V 7 bases and J 6 bases, with 19 bases left between them. The CDR3 spans 15 residues. The CDR3 spells CASTLNQGEGNEQFF. Here the CDR3 DNA reads TGTGCCAGCACCCTAAACCAGGGCGAGGGCAATGAGCAGTTCTTC.

A remark on this clonotype: The junction does not match germline at one end; this may be a read error. This chain uses TRBV12-3 or TRBV12-4 with TRBJ1-1; 9 nucleotides align to TRBD1. The CDR3 contains 13 residues. The chain's CDR3 is CASSSGTGRLASF. The CDR3 nucleotides are TGTGCCAGCAGCTCCGGGACAGGGAGGTTAGCTTCCTTT.

This rearrangement joins TRBV11-3 to TRBJ1-1, with unresolved D. Germline V gives CDR1 SGHNT, CDR2 YENEEA. This CDR3 spans 14 amino acids. Trimming took off 8 bases at V and 0 bases at J, with 13 bases between the two ends. CDR3 amino acids: CASVMGSMNTEAFF. For the CDR3, the DNA is TGTGCCAGCGTTATGGGGAGCATGAACACTGAAGCTTTCTTT.

The rearrangement uses TRBV24-1 and TRBJ1-2, with 9 bases matching TRBD1. Germline values: CDR1 KGHDR, CDR2 SFDVKD. The CDR3 consists of 13 residues. The trim removed 6 bases at V and 8 bases at J, leaving 6 bases unmatched. This CDR3 reads CATSRGQGSGYTF. The CDR3 DNA reads as TGTGCCACCAGTCGGGGACAGGGATCAGGCTACACCTTC.

In DNA form, the CDR3 reads TGCGCCAGCAGCTTGGAACAGGGTAGGCAGTTCTTC. It codes for CASSLEQGRQFF. The chain carries TRBV5-1 and TRBJ2-1; TRBD1 might be the D (6 bases). The germline V gene encodes CDR1 SGHRS and CDR2 YFSETQ. This CDR3 has 12 residues. V was pared by 0 bases and J by 12 bases, with 10 bases between.